Presented here are 2 T cell receptor beta chains from one specimen sequenced in a study of blood T cell repertoires in COVID-19 (dated by TCRdb to the early 2020s). The library was made by the immunoSEQ multiplex PCR assay. TCRdb retrieved this table from immuneACCESS and kept in-frame rearrangements only. Not all clones are present; in checked studies, unresolved V genes account for under half, and no reason is known for the remainder. A total of roughly 250,000 clones appear in this sample, approximately 91% of them only once. The top ten constitute roughly 2% of the sample. The sample comprised PBMCs or T cells enriched from blood (not recorded which). The receptors derive from a woman aged 35 to 49 with acute COVID-19.

The J gene is TRBJ1-2, the V gene TRBV19; D not certain. The V end lost 5 bases, the J end lost 2 bases, and 12 bases lay between the germline ends. The germline V gene encodes CDR1 LNHDA and CDR2 SQIVND (reference sequence). The CDR3 totals 14 residues. The CDR3 here is CASSASGSNYGYTF. The CDR3 DNA follows: TGTGCCAGTAGTGCTTCGGGGTCCAACTATGGCTACACCTTC.

The J gene is TRBJ2-6, the V gene TRBV19; 9 nucleotides line up with TRBD1. The germline gives CDR1 LNHDA, CDR2 SQIVND (reference sequence). V shed 7 bases and J 4 bases; nucleotides not matched to a gene: 8. The CDR3 extends over 16 amino acids. The CDR3 region has the DNA TGTGCCAGTAACTATGGGACAGGGAACGGGGCCAACGTCCTGACTTTC. Its translation is CASNYGTGNGANVLTF. Looking up the rest from reference TRBV19 and TRBJ2-6 gives the full variable domain: DGGITQSPKYLFRKEGQNVTLSCEQNLNHDAMYWYRQDPGQGLRLIYYSQIVNDFQKGDIAEGYSVSREKKESFPLTVTSAQKNPTAFYLCASNYGTGNGANVLTFGAGSRLTVL.